This T cell receptor beta chain was sequenced during a study of shared T cell receptors in the human thymus. TCRdb's copy holds only in-frame clones and misses some; the assay was immunoSEQ multiplex PCR. The sample contains hundreds of thousands of clones, more than 70% of which appear only once. Germline V gives CDR1 SEHNR, CDR2 FQNEAQ (reference sequence). The V end lost 5 bases, the J end lost 8 bases, and 19 bases lay between the germline ends. The CDR3 contains 15 residues. These records were also assigned to another study, of human thymus T cells. That paper notes: The sample donors, healthy Finnish infants, were having corrective surgery for congenital heart defects. Corrective cardiac operations yielded the resected thymus tissue. Repertoires from thymus and blood appeared to show biased V and J gene usage. Unrelated individuals had highly overlapping thymic repertoires, as reported in related research.

The sample taken for sequencing was thymocytes. This TCR derives from a boy younger than two with a congenital heart defect. This chain uses TRBV7-9 with TRBJ2-1; a possible D gene is TRBD1 (5 bases). The CDR3 nucleotides read TGTGCCAGCAGCCAGCCGTGGGGCATTGTGGATGAGCAGTTCTTC. Protein sequence: CASSQPWGIVDEQFF.